The 28 T cell receptor beta chains given below trace back to one sample, sequenced in a study of T-cell memory formation after mild COVID-19. MiXCR, applied by TCRdb to the 5' RACE reads, yields one record per CDR3 protein. The sample has some 180,000 distinct CDR3 sequences; under 20% are singletons. Sequencing was performed on PBMCs or a T cell subset sorted from them (not recorded which). These receptors were taken from a man between 18 and 35 years old who had mild COVID-19 (a few samples of this study predate the infection). Cell type and time point are not known.

The V call is TRBV5-1, the J call TRBJ2-1, with TRBD2 matching over 10 bases. CDR1 and CDR2 (germline): SGHRS, YFSETQ. CDR3 size: 15 residues. V lost 4 bases, J lost 8 bases, and 9 bases stayed unmatched. The CDR3 loop is CASSTSSGGRDEQFF. CDR3 in DNA: TGCGCCAGCAGCACCTCTAGCGGGGGCAGGGATGAGCAGTTCTTC.

Sample share makes this clonotype medium-sized. The chain couples TRBV11-2 to TRBJ2-5, with D perhaps TRBD1 (5 bases). Germline V CDR1 and CDR2: SGHAT, FQNNGV. Trimming took 0 bases from V and 3 from J, leaving 14 bases between them. CDR3 length equals 16 residues. The DNA of the CDR3 is TGTGCCAGCAGCTTAGATAATAGGGCCAGGGAAGAGACCCAGTACTTC. Protein product: CASSLDNRAREETQYF. The full variable domain, in which reference TRBV11-2 and TRBJ2-5 provide the parts outside the CDR3, is EAGVAQSPRYKIIEKRQSVAFWCNPISGHATLYWYQQILGQGPKLLIQFQNNGVVDDSQLPKDRFSAERLKGVDSTLKIQPAKLEDSAVYLCASSLDNRAREETQYFGPGTRLLVL.

This clonotype has more than one count but fewer than ten. The chain joins TRBV20-1 to TRBJ1-5, with 7 bases matching TRBD1. Germline CDR1 and CDR2: DFQATT and SNEGSKA (reference sequence). J gave up 4 bases and V 5 bases, and 5 bases lay outside the gene matches. CDR3 length: 13 amino acids. The CDR3 DNA reads TGCAGTGCTCTAAGGACAGGAAATCAGCCCCAGCATTTT. Translation: CSALRTGNQPQHF.

The V and J genes are TRBV7-2 and TRBJ2-7, with TRBD1 matching over 7 bases. The junction had 17 bases not matched to a gene; V was cut back by 5 bases and J by 4 bases. The CDR3 sequence is 17 residues long. Germline loops: CDR1 SGHTA, CDR2 FQGNSA. The CDR3 nucleotides are TGTGCCAGCAGCCGCCGACAGGGAACGCTTGGGTTGTACGAGCAGTACTTC. Amino acids: CASSRRQGTLGLYEQYF.

The CDR3 DNA reads as TGTGCCAGCAGCTTAGTCCCAGGGCTATATGGCTACACCTTC. Protein product: CASSLVPGLYGYTF. The V call is TRBV7-2, the J call TRBJ1-2; a weak D match, TRBD1 (5 bases). The germline CDR1 and CDR2 sequences are SGHTA and FQGNSA. Trimming stripped 1 base from V and 5 bases from J, with 11 bases between. The CDR3 totals 14 residues.

This clonotype appeared a few times. The rearrangement uses TRBV12-3 or TRBV12-4 and TRBJ1-2; 7 bases agree with TRBD1. J was trimmed by 3 bases and V by 5 bases; bases with no gene match: 6. The length of the CDR3 is 14 residues. The CDR3 nucleotides read TGTGCCAGCAGTGATAACAGGGGTTACTATGGCTACACCTTC. Its translation is CASSDNRGYYGYTF.

This clonotype was counted ten times or more. V and J are TRBV7-2 and TRBJ2-2; D possibly corresponds to TRBD1 (6 bases). This CDR3 is built from 13 residues. Germline V gene lookup returns CDR1 SGHTA and CDR2 FQGNSA. V was pared by 11 bases and J by 4 bases, with 14 bases between. The CDR3 here is CAGLGAGTGELFF. The CDR3 DNA is TGTGCCGGTTTGGGGGCGGGCACCGGGGAGCTGTTTTTT. The full variable domain, its missing parts supplied by reference TRBV7-2 and TRBJ2-2, is GAGVSQSPSNKVTEKGKDVELRCDPISGHTALYWYRQSLGQGLEFLIYFQGNSAPDKSGLPSDRFSAERTGGSVSTLTIQRTQQEDSAVYLCAGLGAGTGELFFGEGSRLTVL.

This clonotype has just a few counts. The chain employs TRBV20-1 and TRBJ2-5, with a possible D match to TRBD2 (7 bases). Germline V gene sequence: CDR1 DFQATT, CDR2 SNEGSKA (reference sequence). Trimming left V 3 bases short and J 5 bases short, with 16 bases between. The CDR3 loop spans 14 amino acids. The CDR3 protein is CSARRGGPKETQYF. The CDR3 bases are TGCAGTGCTAGGAGGGGGGGGCCTAAGGAGACCCAGTACTTC.

V usage is TRBV7-6 and J usage is TRBJ2-2; D remains ambiguous. V lost 1 base and J 1 base, leaving 10 bases between the germline ends. The CDR3 is 16 amino acids. Germline values: CDR1 SGHVS, CDR2 FNYEAQ. CDR3 loop: CASSLVVLWNTGELFF. CDR3 sequence (DNA): TGTGCCAGCAGCTTAGTTGTGTTGTGGAACACCGGGGAGCTGTTTTTT. Looking up the rest from reference TRBV7-6 and TRBJ2-2 gives the full variable domain: GAGVSQSPRYKVTKRGQDVALRCDPISGHVSLYWYRQALGQGPEFLTYFNYEAQQDKSGLPNDRFSAERPEGSISTLTIQRTEQRDSAMYRCASSLVVLWNTGELFFGEGSRLTVL.

This clonotype was seen only a few times. V usage is TRBV5-1 and J usage is TRBJ2-1, with D perhaps TRBD2 (6 bases). The CDR3 loop spans 15 amino acids. CDR1 and CDR2 from the germline V gene are SGHRS and YFSETQ. The ends were cut back, 0 bases at V and 9 bases at J, with 16 bases in the middle. Written as DNA, the CDR3 is TGCGCCAGCAGCTTGGCTCTGGCGGGGATCGCTGAGCAGTTCTTC. Protein product: CASSLALAGIAEQFF.

The V and J genes are TRBV7-9 and TRBJ1-1; 9 bases align to TRBD1. With V trimmed by 5 bases and J by 4 bases, 8 bases remained unmatched. CDR3 length equals 15 residues. Germline V gene sequence: CDR1 SEHNR, CDR2 FQNEAQ (reference sequence). The CDR3 nucleotides are TGTGCCAGCAGCGACCGGGACAGGGTTCGCACTGAAGCTTTCTTT. Translating gives CASSDRDRVRTEAFF. The full variable domain, completed using reference TRBV7-9 and TRBJ1-1, is DTGVSQNPRHKITKRGQNVTFRCDPISEHNRLYWYRQTLGQGPEFLTYFQNEAQLEKSRLLSDRFSAERPKGSFSTLEIQRTEQGDSAMYLCASSDRDRVRTEAFFGQGTRLTVV.

In this sample, this clonotype turned up a few times. The chain couples TRBV5-1 to TRBJ2-7, with 9 positions matching TRBD1. Germline V gene sequence: CDR1 SGHRS, CDR2 YFSETQ. The CDR3 extends over 13 amino acids. With 4 bases clipped from V and 7 bases from J, the junction kept 6 bases outside the gene matches. The CDR3 DNA is TGCGCCAGCAGCCCTGACAGGGGGGATGAGCAGTACTTC. The encoded protein is CASSPDRGDEQYF.

The chain couples TRBV5-1 to TRBJ1-1; D is possibly TRBD1 (6 bases). Trimming cost V 0 bases and J 3 bases, with 18 bases left between them. Per germline, CDR1 SGHRS and CDR2 YFSETQ. The length of the CDR3 is 17 residues. The CDR3 nucleotides read TGCGCCAGCAGCTTGGTACGTGGGGGGCGCGGAGACACTGAAGCTTTCTTT. This translates into CASSLVRGGRGDTEAFF.

A few counts support this clonotype. The rearrangement links TRBV3-1 to TRBJ2-3, with 10 bases identical to TRBD1. CDR3 size: 14 residues. Germline CDR1 and CDR2: LGHDT and YNNKEL (reference sequence). V was clipped by 3 bases and J by 4 bases; unmatched bases: 1. CDR3 in amino acids: CASSHGTGADTQYF. The CDR3 bases are TGTGCCAGCAGCCATGGGACAGGGGCAGATACGCAGTATTTT.

This clonotype has more than one count but fewer than ten. The chain links TRBV6-5 to TRBJ1-1; 8 bases are a match to TRBD1. CDR1 is MNHEY and CDR2 is SVGAGI in the germline V gene. There are 15 residues in the CDR3. The trim removed 6 bases at V and 10 bases at J, leaving 16 bases unmatched. This CDR3 reads CASSPPGQGSRGAFF. DNA for the CDR3: TGTGCCAGCAGCCCTCCAGGACAGGGATCAAGGGGAGCTTTCTTT.

This clonotype occurred a few times. The chain carries TRBV5-1 and TRBJ2-5; D may be TRBD2 (5 bases). Trimming stripped 5 bases from V and 3 bases from J, with 11 bases between. CDR3 length: 13 amino acids. From germline, CDR1 is SGHRS and CDR2 YFSETQ. The CDR3 spells CASSEIGEETQYF. In nucleotides, the CDR3 is TGCGCCAGCAGTGAGATCGGGGAAGAGACCCAGTACTTC.

A few counts support this clonotype. The junction departs from germline at one end; a sequencing error may be responsible. J is TRBJ1-2 and V is TRBV7-3; D perhaps matches TRBD1 (5 bases). CDR1 and CDR2 (germline): SGHTA, FQGTGA. The CDR3 is 16 residues long. The CDR3 DNA reads as TGTGCCAGCAGCCTAACCCCCCGGGACGGGCTCTATGGCTACACCTTC. Its protein product is CASSLTPRDGLYGYTF.

CDR3 loop: CASSSNWGTEAFF. CDR3 sequence (DNA): TGTGCCAGCAGCTCCAACTGGGGCACTGAAGCTTTCTTT. The chain employs TRBV7-2 and TRBJ1-1; D remains unclear. Trimming cost V 4 bases and J 4 bases, with 10 bases left between them. This CDR3 comprises 13 residues. Germline V CDR1 and CDR2: SGHTA, FQGNSA. Filled out from reference TRBV7-2 and TRBJ1-1, the complete variable domain reads GAGVSQSPSNKVTEKGKDVELRCDPISGHTALYWYRQSLGQGLEFLIYFQGNSAPDKSGLPSDRFSAERTGGSVSTLTIQRTQQEDSAVYLCASSSNWGTEAFFGQGTRLTVV.

The chain carries TRBV19 and TRBJ2-1; the D gene is possibly TRBD2 (5 bases). Per the germline V gene, CDR1 is LNHDA and CDR2 is SQIVND (reference sequence). The CDR3 contains 14 residues. V shed 3 bases and J shed 8 bases, with 14 bases lying between them. CDR3 protein: CASSISSGAYEQFF. CDR3 DNA sequence: TGTGCCAGTAGTATTTCGAGCGGTGCATATGAGCAGTTCTTC.

This chain connects TRBV7-3 to TRBJ2-1, with D possibly being TRBD1 (5 bases). This CDR3 comprises 14 residues. V lost 2 bases, J lost 9 bases, and 14 bases lay in between. Germline CDR1 reads SGHTA; CDR2 reads FQGTGA. The CDR3 coding sequence is TGTGCCAGCAGCTTATCCGGCCAGGGCAGTGAGCAGTTCTTC. Residues: CASSLSGQGSEQFF.

This clonotype came up once. The chain carries TRBV19 and TRBJ2-3, with 8 bases lining up with TRBD2. V lost 4 bases to trimming and J lost 7 bases; unmatched junction nucleotides: 10. Per the germline V gene, CDR1 is LNHDA and CDR2 is SQIVND (reference sequence). This CDR3 has 15 amino acids. The CDR3 loop reads CASSTGASGPYTQYF. The DNA for the CDR3 is TGTGCCAGTAGTACTGGGGCTAGCGGGCCCTATACGCAGTATTTT.

The gene calls are TRBV20-1 and TRBJ1-6; D ambiguous. CDR3 length: 14 residues. Trimming left V 3 bases short and J 5 bases short, with 11 bases between. Germline V gene data show CDR1 as DFQATT and CDR2 as SNEGSKA (reference sequence). The CDR3 region is CSARATWNNSPLHF. The CDR3 coding sequence is TGCAGTGCTAGGGCAACTTGGAATAATTCACCCCTCCACTTT.

This clonotype was detected ten times or more. This chain links TRBV7-2 with TRBJ1-6; tentatively, D is TRBD1 (6 bases). Germline loops: CDR1 SGHTA, CDR2 FQGNSA. V lost 5 bases and J 9 bases, leaving 17 bases between the germline ends. This CDR3 has 15 residues. CDR3 protein: CASSGRDILSSPLHF. As DNA, the CDR3 is TGTGCCAGCAGCGGCCGGGACATACTGAGTTCACCCCTCCACTTT.

A few counts support this clonotype. V is TRBV29-1 and J is TRBJ2-7; D may be TRBD2 (5 bases). The CDR3 spans 12 residues. The germline gives CDR1 SQVTM, CDR2 ANQGSEA. V dropped 7 bases and J dropped 0 bases, with 10 bases sitting between them. This CDR3 reads CSGLTNSYEQYF. CDR3 coding DNA: TGCAGCGGCCTGACTAACTCCTACGAGCAGTACTTC.

In its sample, this clonotype was seen a few times. V and J are TRBV11-2 and TRBJ1-2; 8 nucleotides agree with TRBD1. After removal of 3 bases from V and 10 bases from J, the junction contained 10 bases not matched to a gene. The CDR3 has 14 residues. Germline assignment: CDR1 SGHAT and CDR2 FQNNGV. DNA for the CDR3: TGTGCCAGCAGCTTTACAGACAGGGGAGCGGACTACACCTTC. Protein sequence: CASSFTDRGADYTF. Using reference TRBV11-2 and TRBJ1-2 for the parts outside the CDR3, the full variable domain is EAGVAQSPRYKIIEKRQSVAFWCNPISGHATLYWYQQILGQGPKLLIQFQNNGVVDDSQLPKDRFSAERLKGVDSTLKIQPAKLEDSAVYLCASSFTDRGADYTFGSGTRLTVV.

The gene calls are TRBV3-1 and TRBJ1-3, with a tentative D call TRBD1 (6 bases). The CDR3 length is 16 residues. Germline V gene lookup returns CDR1 LGHDT and CDR2 YNNKEL (reference sequence). Trimming shortened V by 4 bases and J by 4 bases, and 17 bases separated the two germline ends. Written as DNA, the CDR3 is TGTGCCAGCAGCCCTTACTCAGGGGCAGGCGGAAACACCATATATTTT. Amino acid sequence: CASSPYSGAGGNTIYF.

Turning to this clonotype: No DNA is shown, since the ends of the CDR3 on it are uncertain; the CDR3 is the one TCRdb lists. The chain recombines TRBV9 with TRBJ2-2. The germline gives CDR1 SGDLS, CDR2 YYNGEE. The CDR3 is 14 residues long, ends included. The CDR3 loop reads CASSVGFGAGELFF.

This clonotype has a handful of counts. J is TRBJ2-3 and V is TRBV4-2; D perhaps matches TRBD1 (5 bases). In germline, CDR1 is LGHNA, CDR2 YNFKEQ. This CDR3 region has 14 residues. The V and J ends lost 0 bases and 3 bases respectively, with 7 bases between them. CDR3 in amino acids: CASSQDPGTDTQYF. The DNA for the CDR3 is TGTGCCAGCAGCCAAGACCCAGGGACAGATACGCAGTATTTT.